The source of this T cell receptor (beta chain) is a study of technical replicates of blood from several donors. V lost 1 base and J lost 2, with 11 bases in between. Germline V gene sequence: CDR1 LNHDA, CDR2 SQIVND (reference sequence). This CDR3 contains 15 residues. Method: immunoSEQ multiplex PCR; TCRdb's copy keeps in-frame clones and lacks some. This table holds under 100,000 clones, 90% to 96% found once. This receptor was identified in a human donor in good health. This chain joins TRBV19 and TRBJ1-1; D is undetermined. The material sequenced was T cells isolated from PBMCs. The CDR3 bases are TGTGCCAGTAGTATAGGGGAGCGGCCAAACACTGAAGCTTTCTTT. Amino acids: CASSIGERPNTEAFF.